The 5 T cell receptor beta chains below come from one sample, sequenced in a study of T cells after yellow fever vaccination. Each CDR3 protein is one row after TCRdb ran MiXCR on the 5' RACE reads. The sample includes tens of thousands of distinct CDR3 sequences, over 7.5% of them seen just once. This specimen was CD8+ T cells sorted from PBMCs, taken on the day of the yellow fever booster vaccination. The receptors stem from a man in his thirties or forties who received the YFV17D yellow fever vaccine.

The V gene is TRBV7-3, the J gene TRBJ2-3, with 10 bases fitting TRBD2. CDR1 is SGHTA and CDR2 is FQGTGA in the germline V gene. V lost 1 base and J lost 6; bases outside the gene matches: 16. The CDR3 has 19 residues. As DNA, the CDR3 is TGTGCCAGCAGCTTAATTCCCCTGGGAAGCGGGAGGGCCGGGGATACGCAGTATTTT. Translating it yields CASSLIPLGSGRAGDTQYF.

This clonotype was detected many times. The chain recombines TRBV4-3 with TRBJ2-3, with a possible D match to TRBD1 (5 bases). This CDR3 is 17 amino acids long. V was clipped by 0 bases and J by 0 bases, with 13 bases between them. Germline V gene data show CDR1 as LGHNA and CDR2 as YSLEER. CDR3 sequence reads: CASSQEGQGGSTDTQYF. The CDR3 nucleotides are TGCGCCAGCAGCCAAGAAGGGCAGGGTGGTAGCACAGATACGCAGTATTTT.

The V gene is TRBV4-2, the J gene TRBJ2-7; perhaps TRBD2 as D (5 bases). Germline CDR1 reads LGHNA; CDR2 reads YNFKEQ. The CDR3 sequence is 14 residues long. Deletions cut 0 bases from V and 7 bases from J, with 13 bases between. The CDR3 reads CASSQERGIGEQYF. The CDR3 DNA is TGTGCCAGCAGCCAAGAGAGAGGGATCGGAGAGCAGTACTTC.

Here the CDR3 reads CASSFTGTGDTDTQYF. The CDR3 DNA follows: TGTGCCAGCAGTTTTACCGGGACAGGGGACACAGATACGCAGTATTTT. The J gene is TRBJ2-3, the V gene TRBV27, with 10 bases aligning to TRBD1. The trim removed 3 bases at V and 2 bases at J, leaving 5 bases unmatched. The CDR3 runs 16 residues. Germline V lookup: CDR1 MNHEY, CDR2 SMNVEV (reference sequence).

This clonotype was counted at least ten times. The gene calls are TRBV20-1 and TRBJ1-1, with D uncertain. The CDR3 extends over 10 amino acids. Germline V gene data show CDR1 as DFQATT and CDR2 as SNEGSKA (reference sequence). Trimming removed 7 bases from V and 7 bases from J, with 10 bases in between. The CDR3: CSVGESEAFF. The CDR3 DNA reads TGCAGTGTGGGCGAGAGTGAAGCTTTCTTT.